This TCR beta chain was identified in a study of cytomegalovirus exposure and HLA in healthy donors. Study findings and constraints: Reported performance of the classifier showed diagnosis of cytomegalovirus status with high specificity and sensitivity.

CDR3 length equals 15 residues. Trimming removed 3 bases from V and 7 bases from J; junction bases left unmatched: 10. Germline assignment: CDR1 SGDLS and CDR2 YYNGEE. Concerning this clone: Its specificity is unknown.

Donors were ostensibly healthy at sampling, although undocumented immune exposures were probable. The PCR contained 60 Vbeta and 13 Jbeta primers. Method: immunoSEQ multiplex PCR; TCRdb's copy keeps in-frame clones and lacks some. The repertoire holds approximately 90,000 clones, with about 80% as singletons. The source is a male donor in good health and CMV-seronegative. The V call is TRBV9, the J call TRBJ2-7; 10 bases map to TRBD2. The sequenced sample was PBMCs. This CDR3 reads CASSAGLAYIGEQYF. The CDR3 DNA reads TGTGCCAGCAGCGCGGGACTAGCGTATATCGGGGAGCAGTACTTC.